Listed below are T cell receptor beta chains from one sample, sequenced in a study of blood T cell repertoires in COVID-19. Generated by immunoSEQ multiplex PCR, the TCRdb table keeps only in-frame clones and is missing some. The sample has 150,000 to 200,000 clones, approximately 86% seen once. Sequencing was done on a sample of peripheral blood. Every receptor here comes from a man aged 40-55 years with active or convalescent COVID-19. Each CDR3 is given with its conserved first and last residue. The order of the fields is clone size, V gene, D gene, J gene, CDR3 protein, CDR3 DNA. The D gene is left open where the match is weak. Size tells how often a clone was seen (once, few, many) or the class of an expanded clone, and some rows leave it out.

>.|TRBV2|.|TRBJ2-2
CASSAAGINTGELFF
TGTGCCAGCAGTGCCGCAGGCATAAACACCGGGGAGCTGTTTTTT
>.|TRBV5-1|.|TRBJ2-1
CAVGPTEQAFYNEQFF
TGCGCCGTCGGACCGACGGAACAGGCTTTCTACAATGAGCAGTTCTTC
>.|TRBV14|TRBD1|TRBJ2-3
CASRDRGDTDTQYF
TGTGCCAGCCGGGACAGGGGAGACACAGATACGCAGTATTTT
>few|TRBV18|.|TRBJ1-4
CASSPSVPNEKLFF
TGTGCCAGCTCACCTTCAGTGCCTAATGAAAAACTGTTTTTT
>.|TRBV5-4|.|TRBJ1-3
CASSTDTSSGNTIYF
TGTGCCAGCAGCACTGACACCAGCTCTGGAAACACCATATATTTT
>once|TRBV6-2/TRBV6-3|.|TRBJ2-7
CASSYWGLSSYEQYF
TGTGCCAGCAGTTATTGGGGCCTTAGCTCCTACGAGCAGTACTTC
>.|TRBV2|TRBD1|TRBJ1-5
CASSYTLQGSNQPQHF
TGTGCCAGCAGTTACACCTTACAGGGGAGCAATCAGCCCCAGCATTTT
>.|TRBV6-2/TRBV6-3|.|TRBJ2-2
CASSYSSDTGELFF
TGTGCCAGCAGTTACTCGTCGGACACCGGGGAGCTGTTTTTT
>.|TRBV27|TRBD2|TRBJ2-1
CASSTLAGPGNEQFF
TGTGCCAGCAGTACTCTAGCGGGCCCTGGCAATGAGCAGTTCTTC
>.|TRBV4-2|.|TRBJ1-1
CASSQERNTEAFF
TGTGCCAGCAGCCAAGAGAGGAACACTGAAGCTTTCTTT
>.|TRBV19|.|TRBJ1-6
CASSLSGQFYNSPLHF
TGTGCCAGTAGTCTAAGTGGACAGTTCTATAATTCACCCCTCCACTTT
>once|TRBV10-3|TRBD1|TRBJ1-1
CAISERDRVSEAFF
TGTGCCATCAGTGAGAGAGACAGGGTCTCTGAAGCTTTCTTT
>.|TRBV11-2|.|TRBJ1-1
CASSSQTVNTEAFF
TGTGCCAGCAGCTCCCAAACAGTGAACACTGAAGCTTTCTTT
>.|TRBV30|TRBD1|TRBJ1-3
CAWEPGQGYGNTIYF
TGTGCCTGGGAACCGGGACAGGGGTACGGAAACACCATATATTTT
>.|TRBV11-2|TRBD1|TRBJ2-3
CASKTGTGTSTDTQYF
TGTGCCAGCAAAACCGGGACAGGGACTAGCACAGATACGCAGTATTTT
>.|TRBV21-1|.|TRBJ2-1
CASSSRQSSSYNEQFF
TGTGCCAGCAGCTCCCGTCAATCTAGCTCCTACAATGAGCAGTTCTTC
>few|TRBV7-9|.|TRBJ1-2
CASSPSGASYTF
TGTGCCAGCAGCCCGAGCGGGGCAAGCTACACCTTC
>.|TRBV5-4|TRBD1|TRBJ2-6
CASRDRDRVFSGANVLTF
TGTGCCAGCAGGGACCGGGACAGGGTTTTCTCTGGGGCCAACGTCCTGACTTTC
>.|TRBV6-4|TRBD2|TRBJ2-1
CASSDGLENEQFF
TGTGCCAGCAGTGACGGACTAGAAAATGAGCAGTTCTTC
>once|TRBV5-4|.|TRBJ2-1
CASSQGLFYNEQFF
TGTGCCAGCAGCCAAGGACTATTCTACAATGAGCAGTTCTTC
>.|TRBV11-2|.|TRBJ1-1
CASSLERESEAFF
TGTGCCAGCAGCTTAGAAAGGGAGAGCGAAGCTTTCTTT
>.|TRBV2|.|TRBJ1-5
CASSLTGQTSNQPQHF
TGTGCCAGCAGTTTAACAGGGCAAACCAGCAATCAGCCCCAGCATTTT
>few|TRBV2|.|TRBJ1-2
CASTGPAGSGYTF
TGTGCCAGTACGGGACCAGCGGGGTCGGGCTACACCTTC
>.|TRBV25-1|.|TRBJ2-7
CASSEFLDSGEQYF
TGTGCCAGCAGTGAATTTTTAGATTCGGGCGAGCAGTACTTC
>.|TRBV5-1|TRBD1|TRBJ1-1
CASSLTGQGMGNTEAFF
TGCGCCAGCAGCTTGACCGGACAGGGAATGGGGAACACTGAAGCTTTCTTT
>few|TRBV19|TRBD2|TRBJ2-5
CASHRGVGEETQYF
TGTGCCAGCCACCGGGGGGTTGGGGAAGAGACCCAGTACTTC
>.|TRBV3-1/TRBV3-2|TRBD1|TRBJ1-4
CASSQDNAGRGNEKLFF
TGTGCCAGCAGCCAAGATAATGCGGGCAGGGGGAATGAAAAACTGTTTTTT
>few|TRBV18|.|TRBJ1-2
CASSPGTRNGYTF
TGTGCCAGCTCACCAGGGACTCGGAATGGCTACACCTTC